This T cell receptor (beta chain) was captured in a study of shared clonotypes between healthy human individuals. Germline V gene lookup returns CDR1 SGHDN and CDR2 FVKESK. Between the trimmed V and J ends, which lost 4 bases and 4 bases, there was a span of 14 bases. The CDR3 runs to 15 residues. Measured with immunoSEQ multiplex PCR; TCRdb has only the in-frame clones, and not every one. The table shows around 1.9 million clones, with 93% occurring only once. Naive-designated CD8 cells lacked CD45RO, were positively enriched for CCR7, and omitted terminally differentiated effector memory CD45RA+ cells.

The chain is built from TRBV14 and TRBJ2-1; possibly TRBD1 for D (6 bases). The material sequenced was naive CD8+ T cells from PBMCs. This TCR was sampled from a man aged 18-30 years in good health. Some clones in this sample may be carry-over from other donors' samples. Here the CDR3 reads CASSPRGVYYNEQFF. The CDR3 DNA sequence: TGTGCCAGCAGCCCCAGGGGAGTCTATTACAATGAGCAGTTCTTC.